The entry below describes one T cell receptor (beta chain). Its specificity is unknown. Several immunoSEQ plates received, in even portions, the genomic DNA of each subset. The repertoire was sequenced with immunoSEQ multiplex PCR; TCRdb's copy has only in-frame clones and lacks some. The sample has 2 million to 3 million clones; roughly 93% are singletons. This sample was included in a study of shared clonotypes between healthy human individuals. Only Caucasian adults living in Nashville, Tennessee made up the donor group. V lost 2 bases to trimming and J lost 5 bases, with 9 bases between them. Per germline, CDR1 SGHVS and CDR2 FNYEAQ. The CDR3 is 13 residues long. Study-level points and caveats: It was observed that 4% to 6% of naive CD4 clonotypes were shared across a handful of donors. Larger richness was generally estimated for naive than memory subsets.

Sequenced sample: naive CD4+ T cells from PBMCs. As to subset: CD45RA+ positively selected. The chain combines TRBV7-6 with TRBJ2-5; tentatively, D is TRBD1 (5 bases). The TCR comes from a man between 18 and 35 years old in good health. Some clones in this sample may be carry-over from other donors' samples. CDR3 residues: CASSLSGFETQYF. The CDR3 DNA sequence: TGTGCCAGCAGCTTATCAGGGTTCGAGACCCAGTACTTC. Based on the CDR3 plus reference TRBV7-6 and TRBJ2-5, the full variable domain is GAGVSQSPRYKVTKRGQDVALRCDPISGHVSLYWYRQALGQGPEFLTYFNYEAQQDKSGLPNDRFSAERPEGSISTLTIQRTEQRDSAMYRCASSLSGFETQYFGPGTRLLVL.